The sample holds one count of the clone carrying this T cell receptor beta chain. Its antigen is currently unknown. This sample was taken from a study of early stage breast cancer tumors. The method was immunoSEQ multiplex PCR; TCRdb's version includes in-frame clones alone and lacks a portion of them. The repertoire holds 25,000 to 35,000 clones, with 75% to 85% as singletons. In germline, CDR1 is LNHDA, CDR2 SQIVND (reference sequence). V trimming: 2 bases; J trimming: 4 bases; junction bases outside the gene matches: 3. This CDR3 has 15 residues. General study points: Tumors had about 2.6-fold higher T cell density than normal breast.

This sequence was found in a person between 55 and 69 years old with breast cancer. The specimen sequenced was blood. The chain recombines TRBV19 with TRBJ2-3; 10 bases line up with TRBD2. The CDR3 DNA sequence: TGTGCCAGTAGTATAATAGCGGGAGGAGCAGATACGCAGTATTTT. Protein: CASSIIAGGADTQYF.